Reported below is one TCR beta chain. The data were obtained in a study of blood T cell repertoires in COVID-19. Study-level background: The cDNA or gDNA used as material had been derived from T cells, B-cell-depleted T cells, or PBMCs.

The V and J ends lost 0 bases and 4 bases, in that order; junction bases with no gene match: 5. Germline assignment: CDR1 LNHNV and CDR2 YYDKDF (reference sequence). The CDR3 has 15 residues. Authors' processing steps: Amplification with reference gene primers provided the estimates of nucleated cell counts. Data came from immunoSEQ multiplex PCR; TCRdb stores just in-frame clones and leaves some out. The D gene and trimming were derived from the DNA, and the V and J assignments and clone size from that table. The repertoire consists of approximately 250,000 clones, with 88% occurring once and the leading ten covering roughly 10%.

The specimen was peripheral blood. V is TRBV15 and J is TRBJ2-7; TRBD1 agrees at 8 bases. The TCR originated in a woman aged 70-85 years with COVID-19, enrolled during active disease. Here the CDR3 reads CATSRERTGWYEQYF. The CDR3 coding sequence is TGTGCCACCAGCAGAGAGAGGACAGGGTGGTACGAGCAGTACTTC.